This T cell receptor (beta chain) was identified in a study of T cells in Graves' hyperthyroidism and ophthalmopathy. Amplified TCR beta CDR3 regions came from RNA transcripts. First-round RT-PCR with HTBI primers amplified the TCR CDR3 region. TCRdb passed the multiplex PCR reads through MiXCR, listing each CDR3 protein once. Of about 420,000 distinct CDR3 sequences in the sample, approximately 14% are singletons; the top ten hold about 7.7%. CDR3 length equals 13 residues. Germline-derived CDR1 and CDR2 are LGHNT and FRNRAP. The trim removed 9 bases at V and 0 bases at J, leaving 1 base unmatched. The chain links TRBV12-5 to TRBJ2-2; TRBD2 agrees at 7 bases. This clonotype originated in a young woman with Graves' hyperthyroidism. Material for sequencing was blood. The CDR3 reads CASGRTNTGELFF. CDR3 nucleotides: TGTGCTAGCGGGAGGACGAACACCGGGGAGCTGTTTTTT.